Following are 20 T cell receptor beta chains from one sample sequenced in a study of spatial heterogeneity in lung cancer. Whole-study results and caveats: Expanded intratumoral alpha and beta TCR counts tracked tumor mutation counts.

Each CDR3 protein gets one entry after TCRdb re-called the 5' RACE reads with MiXCR. The sample includes 7,500 to 10,000 distinct CDR3 sequences, less than 65% of them seen just once. For these receptors, no antigen is known. Time point: sample taken at primary tumor resection. Specimen: lung tumor tissue, collected at surgery. Receptors were obtained from a female donor with early-stage non-small cell lung cancer.

Regarding this clonotype: This beta chain is a stray sequence in a library constructed for alpha chains; its clone size is not meaningful. V and J are TRBV7-2 and TRBJ1-6; TRBD1 might be the D (5 bases). CDR3 size: 14 residues. The V end was cut by 8 bases, the J end by 9 bases, with 17 bases between. CDR1 and CDR2 (germline): SGHTA, FQGNSA. Here the CDR3 reads CASSPGTRASPLHF. As DNA, the CDR3 is TGTGCCAGCTCCCCCGGGACGAGGGCTTCACCCCTCCACTTT.

This clonotype turned up a few times. The library was built for alpha chains, so this beta chain is an off-target read and its size means little. Here the CDR3 reads CASSRTPGRNNSPLHF. The CDR3 region has the DNA TGTGCCAGTAGCCGAACCCCGGGACGGAATAATTCACCCCTCCACTTT. This chain joins TRBV19 and TRBJ1-6; tentative D call: TRBD1 (5 bases). V lost 6 bases, J lost 5 bases, and 17 bases lay in between. The CDR3 consists of 16 residues. The germline CDR1 and CDR2 sequences are LNHDA and SQIVND (reference sequence).

About this clonotype: This beta chain appears as a stray read in a library generated for alpha chains; its size is not informative. The chain combines TRBV27 with TRBJ1-1, with D perhaps matching TRBD1 (5 bases). Trimming shortened V by 6 bases and J by 4 bases, and 15 bases separated the two germline ends. CDR3 length: 14 amino acids. CDR1 and CDR2 from the germline V gene are MNHEY and SMNVEV (reference sequence). The CDR3 region is CASSSGPRGTEAFF. CDR3 bases: TGTGCCAGCAGCTCGGGACCCCGGGGCACTGAAGCTTTCTTT.

In the case of this clonotype: This beta chain turned up in a library designed for alpha chains; as an off-target read, its abundance says little. The chain couples TRBV4-2 to TRBJ2-3, with 12 bases that match TRBD2. The length of the CDR3 is 19 residues. Trimming removed 0 bases from V and 3 bases from J; junction bases left unmatched: 10. CDR1 is LGHNA and CDR2 is YNFKEQ in the germline V gene. CDR3 bases: TGTGCCAGCAGCCAAGATCGGGCTAGCGGGGGGGCCGGGACAGATACGCAGTATTTT. This codes for CASSQDRASGGAGTDTQYF.

This clonotype has only a few counts. Being off target in a library aimed at alpha chains, this beta chain has a size of little meaning. The CDR3 loop reads CASSLVSSGGGNQPQHF. The DNA for the CDR3 is TGTGCCAGCAGCTTAGTGTCCAGCGGGGGCGGCAATCAGCCCCAGCATTTT. V and J are TRBV7-9 and TRBJ1-5, with a weak D call TRBD1 (6 bases). V lost 1 base and J 2 bases, leaving 15 bases between the germline ends. This CDR3 has 17 residues. Germline V gives CDR1 SEHNR, CDR2 FQNEAQ (reference sequence). Full variable domain (outside the CDR3, taken from reference TRBV7-9 and TRBJ1-5): DTGVSQNPRHKITKRGQNVTFRCDPISEHNRLYWYRQTLGQGPEFLTYFQNEAQLEKSRLLSDRFSAERPKGSFSTLEIQRTEQGDSAMYLCASSLVSSGGGNQPQHFGDGTRLSIL.

To note about this clonotype: This beta chain lies outside the target of a library built for alpha chains; its clone size means little. This CDR3 reads CASRGLTNEKLFF. The CDR3 bases are TGTGCCAGCCGCGGGTTAACTAATGAAAAACTGTTTTTT. J is TRBJ1-4 and V is TRBV12-3 or TRBV12-4; D is unclear. V lost 8 bases to trimming and J lost 1 base, with 8 bases between them. The CDR3 is 13 amino acids.

As regards this clonotype: The library was built for alpha chains, so this beta chain is an off-target read and its size means little. This chain joins TRBV7-9 and TRBJ2-1, with 10 positions matching TRBD1. Germline CDR1 and CDR2: SEHNR and FQNEAQ (reference sequence). The V gene end was trimmed by 4 bases and the J gene end by 0 bases; junction bases not matched to a gene: 9. The CDR3 has 18 residues. CDR3 residues: CASSSRTGGLSSYNEQFF. Written as DNA, the CDR3 is TGTGCCAGCAGCTCACGGACAGGGGGATTAAGCTCCTACAATGAGCAGTTCTTC.

Note on this clonotype: Little can be read into the size of this beta chain, an off-target read in a library designed for alpha chains. The chain employs TRBV12-3 or TRBV12-4 and TRBJ2-1; D is undetermined. Trimming pared 6 bases from V and 7 bases from J, leaving 10 bases between. The CDR3 covers 12 residues. DNA of the CDR3: TGTGCCAGCAGAGGCGTTGGGAATGAGCAGTTCTTC. Its translation is CASRGVGNEQFF.

For this clonotype: The library was designed around alpha chains, so this beta chain is a stray read whose abundance carries little weight. V usage is TRBV5-6 and J usage is TRBJ1-2, with D hard to call. CDR1 is SGHDT and CDR2 is YYEEEE in the germline V gene. V dropped 6 bases and J dropped 0 bases, with 15 bases sitting between them. The CDR3 is made up of 15 amino acids. The CDR3 sequence: CASNKPETPNYGYTF. The CDR3 nucleotides are TGTGCCAGCAACAAACCTGAGACTCCTAACTATGGCTACACCTTC.

In this sample, this clonotype turned up a few times. This beta chain is off target for a library built for alpha chains, so its abundance means little. The chain has TRBV5-4 and TRBJ2-2, with 8 bases identical to TRBD2. The CDR3 totals 16 residues. CDR1 is SGHNT, CDR2 YYREEE, per germline (reference sequence). The ends lost 0 bases at V and 3 bases at J; junction bases unmatched: 4. This chain's CDR3 is CASSLDSGGYTGELFF. CDR3 bases: TGTGCCAGCAGCTTGGACAGCGGGGGATACACCGGGGAGCTGTTTTTT.

To note about this clonotype: Little can be read into the size of this beta chain, an off-target read in a library designed for alpha chains. This chain joins TRBV19 and TRBJ2-1, with D maybe TRBD2 (6 bases). Trimming took off 8 bases at V and 5 bases at J, with 16 bases between the two ends. CDR3 length: 14 residues. Germline-derived CDR1 and CDR2 are LNHDA and SQIVND (reference sequence). CDR3 bases: TGTGCCAGTTCCCTCCGGGGGTATCACAATGAGCAGTTCTTC. It translates to CASSLRGYHNEQFF. Together with reference TRBV19 and TRBJ2-1, the CDR3 gives the full variable domain: DGGITQSPKYLFRKEGQNVTLSCEQNLNHDAMYWYRQDPGQGLRLIYYSQIVNDFQKGDIAEGYSVSREKKESFPLTVTSAQKNPTAFYLCASSLRGYHNEQFFGPGTRLTVL.

Comment on this clonotype: A library prepared for alpha chains yielded this beta chain as an off-target read; its size is of little meaning. The chain carries TRBV7-6 and TRBJ2-2; TRBD2 matches 13 bases. Germline values: CDR1 SGHVS, CDR2 FNYEAQ. V trimming: 5 bases; J trimming: 0 bases; junction bases outside the gene matches: 9. This CDR3 has 19 residues. The CDR3 bases are TGTGCCAGCAGCGCGGGACTAGCGGGGTTCCCCGCGAACACCGGGGAGCTGTTTTTT. It codes for CASSAGLAGFPANTGELFF.

With regard to this clonotype: Because this beta chain is a stray read in a library intended to capture alpha chains, its abundance should not be given much weight. This chain joins TRBV12-3 or TRBV12-4 and TRBJ2-6, with a possible D match to TRBD1 (5 bases). The V end lost 2 bases, the J end lost 1 base, and 6 bases lay between the germline ends. The CDR3 consists of 15 residues. The CDR3 DNA follows: TGTGCCAGCAGTTTAAGGGGTTCTGGGGCCAACGTCCTGACTTTC. The encoded protein is CASSLRGSGANVLTF.

A word on this clonotype: Being off target in a library aimed at alpha chains, this beta chain has a size of little meaning. The rearrangement uses TRBV7-9 and TRBJ2-7; a weak D match, TRBD1 (5 bases). The CDR3 has 13 residues. CDR1 is SEHNR, CDR2 FQNEAQ, per germline (reference sequence). V gave up 5 bases and J gave up 9 bases, with 17 bases separating them. DNA of the CDR3: TGTGCCAGCAGCGAAGCCAGGGTCTCGTGGCAGTACTTC. Translating gives CASSEARVSWQYF.

To note about this clonotype: Being off target in a library aimed at alpha chains, this beta chain has a size of little meaning. The chain has TRBV5-1 and TRBJ2-1, with 9 bases fitting TRBD2. The CDR3 is 15 residues long. Germline V lookup: CDR1 SGHRS, CDR2 YFSETQ. V trimming: 0 bases; J trimming: 6 bases; junction bases outside the gene matches: 4. CDR3 DNA sequence: TGCGCCAGCAGCTTGGCTAGCGGGGCCCCCAATGAGCAGTTCTTC. Translating it yields CASSLASGAPNEQFF.

Concerning this clonotype itself: A library made for alpha chains picked up this beta chain off target, so its size means little. The chain carries TRBV4-2 and TRBJ1-2; D is undetermined. Trimming pared 2 bases from V and 6 bases from J, leaving 10 bases between. The germline V gene has CDR1 LGHNA and CDR2 YNFKEQ. The CDR3 covers 13 residues. The CDR3 DNA reads TGTGCCAGCAGCCAATCCATTGGGCATGGCTACACCTTC. The encoded protein is CASSQSIGHGYTF.

As concerns this clonotype: As an off-target read in a library built for alpha chains, this beta chain has a frequency of little significance. This rearrangement joins TRBV6-5 to TRBJ1-6; D call uncertain. Trimming took 4 bases from V and 10 from J, leaving 11 bases between them. CDR1 MNHEY and CDR2 SVGAGI come from the germline V gene. CDR3 length: 13 amino acids. DNA of the CDR3: TGTGCCAGCAGTTCGGGCGGAATCTCACCCCTCCACTTT. Protein: CASSSGGISPLHF.

A remark on this clonotype: Within a library made for alpha chains, this beta chain is off target, and its count is uninformative. The J gene is TRBJ2-1, the V gene TRBV12-3 or TRBV12-4; tentative D call: TRBD2 (5 bases). CDR3 size: 14 residues. Deletions cut 3 bases from V and 7 bases from J, with 13 bases between. In nucleotides, the CDR3 is TGTGCCAGCAGTTTTGTCGGAGGCGGGAATGAGCAGTTCTTC. Encoded protein: CASSFVGGGNEQFF.

A word on this clonotype: This beta chain is a stray read from a library made for alpha chains; its abundance is not meaningful. The V and J genes are TRBV28 and TRBJ2-1; 8 nucleotides agree with TRBD1. Trimming took 3 bases from V and 5 from J; bases not matched to a gene: 6. Germline-derived CDR1 and CDR2 are MDHEN and SYDVKM. CDR3 length equals 15 residues. CDR3 protein: CASSFYGTGNNEQFF. DNA of the CDR3: TGTGCCAGCAGTTTTTACGGGACAGGAAACAATGAGCAGTTCTTC.

In the case of this clonotype: This beta chain was picked up by a library intended for alpha chains and is off target, so its count carries little meaning. The gene calls are TRBV5-4 and TRBJ2-3, with a tentative D call TRBD2 (5 bases). This CDR3 spans 15 amino acids. Germline V gives CDR1 SGHNT, CDR2 YYREEE (reference sequence). Trimming pared 3 bases from V and 3 bases from J, leaving 14 bases between. CDR3 region: CASSSGGRSTDTQYF. The DNA of the CDR3 is TGTGCCAGCAGCTCCGGCGGGCGGAGTACAGATACGCAGTATTTT.